The T cell receptor beta chain under discussion was sequenced for a study of control samples from healthy donors and cancer patients. Note on this clone: At the DNA level, this CDR3 is encoded by other sequences in the same sample as well.

Method: immunoSEQ multiplex PCR; TCRdb's copy keeps in-frame clones and lacks some. In the table there are around 230,000 clones, around 94% of which are singletons. This TCR was recovered from a man aged 50 or older in good health. Sequenced material: blood.

The CDR3 loop is CASSPSTDTQYF. The CDR3 bases are TGTGCCAGCTCGCCCAGTACAGATACGCAGTATTTT. This sequence joins TRBV18 and TRBJ2-3; D not certain. CDR3 length equals 12 residues. Germline V lookup: CDR1 KGHSH, CDR2 LQKENI. V was shortened by 6 bases and J by 3 bases, with 7 bases between the two germline ends.